This entry lists 20 T cell receptor beta chains sequenced from one sample in a study of T-cell reconstitution after alpha-beta-depleted transplantation in children. The authors prepared the TCRbeta library with unique molecular identifiers. TCRdb re-derived calls from the PCR reads in MiXCR, one entry per CDR3 protein. The sample lists fewer than 750,000 distinct CDR3 sequences, roughly 30% occurring once. The material sequenced was PBMCs, taken before TCRalphabeta/CD19-depleted stem cell transplant. These receptors were taken from a boy younger than two with Wiskott-Aldrich syndrome, due to receive a stem cell transplant.

J is TRBJ2-5 and V is TRBV18; 7 positions match TRBD2. V lost 7 bases, J lost 2 bases, and 4 bases stayed unmatched. CDR1 and CDR2 from the germline V gene are KGHSH and LQKENI. The CDR3 loop spans 13 amino acids. The CDR3, as DNA: TGTGCCAGCTGCCGGGGGGAACAAGAGACCCAGTACTTC. This sequence encodes CASCRGEQETQYF.

The chain links TRBV11-2 to TRBJ1-1; 7 bases line up with TRBD1. Germline CDR1 is SGHAT and CDR2 is FQNNGV. J lost 1 base, V lost 5 bases, and 10 bases had no gene match. This CDR3 has 16 amino acids. The CDR3 spells CASSPLRQGRNTEAFF. DNA of the CDR3: TGTGCCAGCAGCCCACTAAGACAGGGAAGGAACACTGAAGCTTTCTTT.

The chain carries TRBV6-1 and TRBJ2-7; 9 nucleotides line up with TRBD1. From germline, CDR1 is MNHNS and CDR2 SASEGT. This CDR3 is 15 amino acids long. Trimming at V came to 3 bases and at J to 2 bases, leaving 5 bases not matched to a gene. The CDR3 bases are TGTGCCAGCAGTGAGGGACAGGGACTTGCCTACGAGCAGTACTTC. Protein sequence: CASSEGQGLAYEQYF.

This clonotype was seen ten or more times. V and J are TRBV5-1 and TRBJ2-3, with D perhaps being TRBD1 or TRBD2 (5 bases each). CDR1 and CDR2 (germline): SGHRS, YFSETQ. Trimming shortened V by 4 bases and J by 2 bases, and 14 bases separated the two germline ends. This CDR3 comprises 15 residues. CDR3 sequence: CASSLGPGYTDTQYF. The DNA for the CDR3 is TGCGCCAGCAGCCTGGGACCGGGATACACAGATACGCAGTATTTT.

The chain combines TRBV7-6 with TRBJ2-2, with 9 nucleotides matching TRBD2. Unmatched junction bases numbered 6, after V lost 5 bases and J lost 5 bases. Germline V gene lookup returns CDR1 SGHVS and CDR2 FNYEAQ. The CDR3 runs to 15 residues. The CDR3 nucleotides read TGTGCCAGCAGCGTCATAGCGGGAGTTACCGGGGAGCTGTTTTTT. Its translation: CASSVIAGVTGELFF.

The J gene is TRBJ2-5, the V gene TRBV11-2, with TRBD2 matching 11 bases. This CDR3 has 17 residues. CDR1 and CDR2 (germline): SGHAT, FQNNGV. Unmatched junction bases numbered 11, after V lost 4 bases and J lost 4 bases. CDR3 sequence reads: CASSSGLAGSRGETQYF. CDR3 DNA sequence: TGTGCCAGCAGCTCTGGACTAGCGGGTTCCCGCGGAGAGACCCAGTACTTC.

V is TRBV4-2 and J is TRBJ2-1; 7 bases align to TRBD2. This CDR3 comprises 15 residues. J was trimmed by 9 bases and V by 0 bases; bases with no gene match: 8. The germline CDR1 and CDR2 sequences are LGHNA and YNFKEQ. The CDR3 protein is CASSQDPSGVGEQFF. As DNA, the CDR3 is TGTGCCAGCAGCCAAGACCCTAGCGGAGTGGGTGAGCAGTTCTTC.

V usage is TRBV5-1 and J usage is TRBJ2-2; weak D call: TRBD2 (6 bases). Trimming left V 3 bases short and J 6 bases short, with 15 bases between. Germline V CDR1 and CDR2: SGHRS, YFSETQ. The CDR3 covers 15 residues. The CDR3 reads CASSSGGAGSGELFF. CDR3 nucleotide sequence: TGCGCCAGCAGCTCCGGAGGGGCAGGTTCCGGGGAGCTGTTTTTT. Full variable domain (remainder filled in from reference TRBV5-1 and TRBJ2-2): KAGVTQTPRYLIKTRGQQVTLSCSPISGHRSVSWYQQTPGQGLQFLFEYFSETQRNKGNFPGRFSGRQFSNSRSEMNVSTLELGDSALYLCASSSGGAGSGELFFGEGSRLTVL.

Of note for this clonotype: The junction and the germline gene differ at one end; a read error may be behind it. J is TRBJ2-2 and V is TRBV5-1; 8 positions match TRBD1. From germline, CDR1 is SGHRS and CDR2 YFSETQ. The CDR3 contains 16 residues. CDR3 DNA: TGCGCCAGCAGCTTGGCAGGGGGCAAGTATGCCGGGGTGCTGTTTTTT. It encodes CASSLAGGKYAGVLFF.

The chain employs TRBV4-2 and TRBJ2-2; 8 nucleotides match TRBD2. The trim removed 4 bases at V and 1 base at J, leaving 5 bases unmatched. The CDR3 length is 16 residues. CDR1 LGHNA and CDR2 YNFKEQ come from the germline V gene. CDR3: CASSPALAGNTGELFF. The CDR3 DNA follows: TGTGCCAGCAGCCCTGCTCTAGCGGGGAACACCGGGGAGCTGTTTTTT.

This clonotype was seen a few times. The CDR3 here is CASSYKGQGDYGYTF. CDR3 nucleotide sequence: TGTGCCAGCAGTTACAAGGGACAGGGGGACTATGGCTACACCTTC. The chain uses TRBV6-5 and TRBJ1-2; 11 nucleotides match TRBD1. The V gene's germline CDR1 is MNHEY and CDR2 SVGAGI. This CDR3 region has 15 residues. Trimming removed 2 bases from V and 3 bases from J; junction bases left unmatched: 2.

This clonotype occurred a few times. V gene TRBV20-1 combines with J gene TRBJ1-1; D is uncertain. From germline, CDR1 is DFQATT and CDR2 SNEGSKA (reference sequence). There are 14 residues in the CDR3. V gave up 4 bases and J gave up 1 base, with 13 bases separating them. The CDR3 region is CSATSGRGNTEAFF. CDR3 coding DNA: TGCAGTGCTACCAGTGGCCGAGGGAACACTGAAGCTTTCTTT.

This clonotype was observed at least ten times. The chain has TRBV5-1 and TRBJ2-3; D gene ambiguous. Germline V gives CDR1 SGHRS, CDR2 YFSETQ. This CDR3 spans 13 amino acids. V lost 4 bases and J lost 0, with 6 bases in between. The CDR3 protein is CASSPGSTDTQYF. The CDR3 DNA reads TGCGCCAGCAGCCCGGGTAGCACAGATACGCAGTATTTT.

The table lists this clonotype with many counts. The chain carries TRBV5-6 and TRBJ2-5, with a tentative D call TRBD1 (5 bases). Looked up from germline, CDR1 is SGHDT and CDR2 is YYEEEE. CDR3 size: 14 residues. The V and J ends lost 5 bases and 3 bases respectively, with 14 bases between them. CDR3 nucleotides: TGTGCCAGCAGTGAGGCTAGGGGTAAAGAGACCCAGTACTTC. Translating it yields CASSEARGKETQYF. The full variable domain, rest sourced from reference TRBV5-6 and TRBJ2-5, is DAGVTQSPTHLIKTRGQQVTLRCSPKSGHDTVSWYQQALGQGPQFIFQYYEEEERQRGNFPDRFSGHQFPNYSSELNVNALLLGDSALYLCASSEARGKETQYFGPGTRLLVL.

V is TRBV6-1 and J is TRBJ2-3; TRBD1 matches 8 bases. The CDR3 totals 16 residues. The V gene end was trimmed by 5 bases and the J gene end by 4 bases; junction bases not matched to a gene: 11. CDR1 and CDR2 (germline): MNHNS, SASEGT. The CDR3, as DNA: TGTGCCAGCAGTAGGGAAGGACAGGGAGGAGCAGATACGCAGTATTTT. This gives the protein CASSREGQGGADTQYF.

This chain connects TRBV5-6 to TRBJ2-5; the match to TRBD1 covers 8 bases. Looked up from germline, CDR1 is SGHDT and CDR2 is YYEEEE. The junction had 10 bases not matched to a gene; V was cut back by 4 bases and J by 5 bases. CDR3 length equals 15 residues. CDR3 residues: CASSRDPGGAETQYF. The CDR3 DNA sequence: TGTGCCAGCAGCCGGGACCCAGGGGGCGCGGAGACCCAGTACTTC.

CDR3 amino acids: CASSQDPKTYEQYF. CDR3 in DNA: TGTGCCAGCAGCCAGGACCCCAAGACCTACGAGCAGTACTTC. The rearrangement links TRBV3-1 to TRBJ2-7, with D hard to call. This CDR3 region has 14 residues. The V end was cut by 3 bases, the J end by 2 bases, with 11 bases between. CDR1 LGHDT and CDR2 YNNKEL come from the germline V gene (reference sequence).

In the case of this clonotype: At one end, the junction sequence differs from germline, possibly due to a read error. The chain recombines TRBV6-5 with TRBJ1-1, with TRBD1 matching over 9 bases. The germline CDR1 and CDR2 sequences are MNHEY and SVGAGI. This CDR3 comprises 17 residues. The CDR3 spells CAISYRGRGNMNTEAFF. The CDR3 DNA sequence: TGTGCCATCAGTTACAGGGGGCGAGGGAATATGAACACTGAAGCTTTCTTT.

Details on this clonotype: One end of the junction varies from germline; a read error may be responsible. The chain employs TRBV9 and TRBJ2-1; 9 positions match TRBD2. CDR3 length: 17 amino acids. From germline, CDR1 is SGDLS and CDR2 YYNGEE. The CDR3 coding sequence is TGTGCCAGCACCGTAGTTGGCGGGAGGGCCTCGTGGAATGACCAGTTCTTC. It is translated as CASTVVGGRASWNDQFF.

This chain links TRBV7-9 with TRBJ2-7; the match to TRBD2 covers 15 bases. Germline CDR1 SEHNR, CDR2 FQNEAQ (reference sequence). J was trimmed by 7 bases and V by 7 bases; bases with no gene match: 5. This CDR3 comprises 14 residues. The CDR3 protein is CASTGLAGGNEQYF. The CDR3 nucleotides read TGTGCCAGCACCGGACTAGCGGGAGGGAATGAGCAGTACTTC. The variable domain in full, with the rest retrieved from reference TRBV7-9 and TRBJ2-7, is DTGVSQNPRHKITKRGQNVTFRCDPISEHNRLYWYRQTLGQGPEFLTYFQNEAQLEKSRLLSDRFSAERPKGSFSTLEIQRTEQGDSAMYLCASTGLAGGNEQYFGPGTRLTVT.